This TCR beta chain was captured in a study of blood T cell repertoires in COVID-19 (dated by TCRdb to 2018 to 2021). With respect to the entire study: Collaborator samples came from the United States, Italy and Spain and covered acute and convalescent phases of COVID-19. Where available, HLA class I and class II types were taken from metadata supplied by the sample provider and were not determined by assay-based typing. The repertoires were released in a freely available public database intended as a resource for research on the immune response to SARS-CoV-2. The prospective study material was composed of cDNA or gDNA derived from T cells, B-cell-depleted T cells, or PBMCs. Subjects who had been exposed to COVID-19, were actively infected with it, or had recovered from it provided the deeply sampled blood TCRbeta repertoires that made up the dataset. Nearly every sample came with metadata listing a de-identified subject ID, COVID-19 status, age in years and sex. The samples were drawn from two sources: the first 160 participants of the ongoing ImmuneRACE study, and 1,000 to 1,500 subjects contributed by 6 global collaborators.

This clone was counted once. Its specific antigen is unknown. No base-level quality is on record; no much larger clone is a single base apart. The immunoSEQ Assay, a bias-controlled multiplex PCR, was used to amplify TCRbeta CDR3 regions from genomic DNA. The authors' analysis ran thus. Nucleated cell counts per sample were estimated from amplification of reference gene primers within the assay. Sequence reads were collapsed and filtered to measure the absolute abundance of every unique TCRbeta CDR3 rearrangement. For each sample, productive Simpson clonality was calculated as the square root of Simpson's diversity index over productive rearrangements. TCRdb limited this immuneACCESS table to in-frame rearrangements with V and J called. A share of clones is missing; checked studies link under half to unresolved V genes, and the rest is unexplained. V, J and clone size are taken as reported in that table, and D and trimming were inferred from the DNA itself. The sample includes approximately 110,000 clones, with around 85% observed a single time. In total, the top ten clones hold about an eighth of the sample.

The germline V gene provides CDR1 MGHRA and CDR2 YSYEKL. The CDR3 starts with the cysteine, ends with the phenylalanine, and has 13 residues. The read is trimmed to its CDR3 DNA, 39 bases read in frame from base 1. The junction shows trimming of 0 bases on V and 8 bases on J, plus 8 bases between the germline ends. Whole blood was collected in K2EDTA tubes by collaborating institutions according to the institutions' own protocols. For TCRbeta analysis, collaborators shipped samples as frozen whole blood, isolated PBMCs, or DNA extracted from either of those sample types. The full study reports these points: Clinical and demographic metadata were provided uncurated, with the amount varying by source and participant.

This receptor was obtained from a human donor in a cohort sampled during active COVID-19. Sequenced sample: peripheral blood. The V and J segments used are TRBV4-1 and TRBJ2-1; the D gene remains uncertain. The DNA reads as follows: TGCGCCAGCAGCCAAGACTATCAAGATGAGCAGTTCTTC. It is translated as CASSQDYQDEQFF.